The 3 T cell receptor beta chains listed next were all sequenced from one sample in a study of T cell responses to AZD1222 COVID-19 vaccine. The method was immunoSEQ multiplex PCR; TCRdb's version includes in-frame clones alone and lacks a portion of them. Of some 150,000 clones listed, roughly nine tenths were seen once; the top ten hold 2.5% to 3.5%. The specimen comprised peripheral blood, sampled 28 days after the second AZD1222 dose. These receptors were obtained from an adult who received the AZD1222 COVID-19 vaccine.

The genes are TRBV12-5 and TRBJ2-7; D is ambiguous. The germline V gene encodes CDR1 LGHNT and CDR2 FRNRAP. The CDR3 spans 13 residues. V was trimmed by 1 base and J by 3 bases, leaving 7 bases between them. CDR3 DNA sequence: TGTGCTAGTGGTTTGGACAGAAACTACGAGCAGTACTTC. This sequence encodes CASGLDRNYEQYF.

This clone was counted once. The genes are TRBV6-5 and TRBJ1-2; the D gene is possibly TRBD1 (5 bases). Germline assignment: CDR1 MNHEY and CDR2 SVGAGI. The CDR3 has 16 amino acids. V was trimmed by 2 bases and J by 0 bases, leaving 13 bases between them. The CDR3 here is CASSYAGHGSNYGYTF. The CDR3 nucleotides read TGTGCCAGCAGTTACGCCGGACACGGATCTAACTATGGCTACACCTTC.

V gene TRBV15 combines with J gene TRBJ2-1; TRBD2 matches at 9 bases. CDR1 and CDR2 (germline): LNHNV, YYDKDF (reference sequence). V lost 4 bases and J lost 8; bases outside the gene matches: 18. The CDR3 runs 18 residues. For the CDR3, the DNA is TGTGCCACCAGCAATCCTATAAGCGGGGGGCCCGTAGTCGATGAGCAGTTCTTC. This translates into CATSNPISGGPVVDEQFF.